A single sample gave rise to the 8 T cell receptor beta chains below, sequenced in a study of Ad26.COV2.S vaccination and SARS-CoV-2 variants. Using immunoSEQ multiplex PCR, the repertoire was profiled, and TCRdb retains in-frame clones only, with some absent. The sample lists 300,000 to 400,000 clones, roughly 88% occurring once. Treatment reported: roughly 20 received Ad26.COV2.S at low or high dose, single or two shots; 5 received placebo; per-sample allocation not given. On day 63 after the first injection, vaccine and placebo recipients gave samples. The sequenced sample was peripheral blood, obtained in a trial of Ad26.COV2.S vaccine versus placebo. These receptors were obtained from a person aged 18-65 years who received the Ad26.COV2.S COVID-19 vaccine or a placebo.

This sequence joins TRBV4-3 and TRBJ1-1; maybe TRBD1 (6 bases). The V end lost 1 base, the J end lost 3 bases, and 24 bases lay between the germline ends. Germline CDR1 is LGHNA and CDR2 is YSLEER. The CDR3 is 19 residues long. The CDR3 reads CASSQAGKGGRPADTEAFF. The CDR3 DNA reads TGCGCCAGCAGCCAAGCCGGGAAGGGGGGGCGACCGGCCGACACTGAAGCTTTCTTT.

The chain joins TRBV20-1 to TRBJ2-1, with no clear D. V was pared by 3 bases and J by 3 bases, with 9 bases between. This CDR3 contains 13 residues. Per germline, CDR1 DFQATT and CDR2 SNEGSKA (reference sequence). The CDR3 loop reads CSASMADYNEQFF. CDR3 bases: TGCAGTGCTAGTATGGCGGACTACAATGAGCAGTTCTTC.

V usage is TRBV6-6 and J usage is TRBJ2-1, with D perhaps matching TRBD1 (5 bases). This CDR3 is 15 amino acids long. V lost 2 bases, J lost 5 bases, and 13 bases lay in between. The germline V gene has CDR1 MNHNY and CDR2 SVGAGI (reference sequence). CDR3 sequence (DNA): TGTGCCAGCAGTTACGAAGGAAGGGGCCACAATGAGCAGTTCTTC. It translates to CASSYEGRGHNEQFF.

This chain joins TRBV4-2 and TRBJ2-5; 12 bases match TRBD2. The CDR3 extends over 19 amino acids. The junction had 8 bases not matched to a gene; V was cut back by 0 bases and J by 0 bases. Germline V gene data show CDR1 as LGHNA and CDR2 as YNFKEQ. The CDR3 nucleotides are TGTGCCAGCAGCCAAGAGCCGATAACTAGCGGGGGGTACCAAGAGACCCAGTACTTC. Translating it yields CASSQEPITSGGYQETQYF.

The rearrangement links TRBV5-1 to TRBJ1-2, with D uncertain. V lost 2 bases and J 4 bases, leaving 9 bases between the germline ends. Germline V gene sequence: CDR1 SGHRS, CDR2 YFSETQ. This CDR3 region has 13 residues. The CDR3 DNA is TGCGCCAGCAGCTTTGGCCTGTTCTATGGCTACACCTTC. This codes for CASSFGLFYGYTF.

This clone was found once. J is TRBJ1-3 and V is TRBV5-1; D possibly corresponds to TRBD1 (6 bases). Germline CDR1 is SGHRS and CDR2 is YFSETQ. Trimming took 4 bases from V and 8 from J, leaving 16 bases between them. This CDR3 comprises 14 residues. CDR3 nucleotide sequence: TGCGCCAGCAGCCTGGACAGTTTGGTGGACACCATATATTTT. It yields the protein CASSLDSLVDTIYF. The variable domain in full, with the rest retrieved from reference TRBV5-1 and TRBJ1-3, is KAGVTQTPRYLIKTRGQQVTLSCSPISGHRSVSWYQQTPGQGLQFLFEYFSETQRNKGNFPGRFSGRQFSNSRSEMNVSTLELGDSALYLCASSLDSLVDTIYFGEGSWLTVV.

CDR3 sequence reads: CASSQDRTVAYNEQFF. The DNA for the CDR3 is TGCGCCAGCAGCCAAGATCGGACAGTAGCCTACAATGAGCAGTTCTTC. This chain connects TRBV4-3 to TRBJ2-1; tentative D call: TRBD1 (6 bases). The CDR3 is 16 residues long. Germline V gene lookup returns CDR1 LGHNA and CDR2 YSLEER. Trimming pared 0 bases from V and 2 bases from J, leaving 11 bases between.

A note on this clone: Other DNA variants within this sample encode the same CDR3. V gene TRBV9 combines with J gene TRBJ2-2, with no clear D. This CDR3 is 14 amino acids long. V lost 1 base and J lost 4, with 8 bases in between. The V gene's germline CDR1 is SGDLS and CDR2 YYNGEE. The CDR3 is CASSVSLGTGELFF. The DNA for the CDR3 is TGTGCCAGCAGCGTATCCTTGGGCACCGGGGAGCTGTTTTTT.